This entry concerns a single T cell receptor (beta chain). The record originates from a study of blood T cell repertoires in COVID-19. Study-level background: The United States, Italy and Spain were the sources of the acute and convalescent COVID-19 samples. PBMCs, B-cell-depleted T cells, or T cells were the source of the cDNA or gDNA that made up the material.

Original methodology: For nucleated cells, counts were estimated from reference gene primer amplification. TCRdb's table, derived via immunoSEQ multiplex PCR, lists solely in-frame clones and lacks some. Clone size and the V and J calls come from that table; the DNA yielded D and trimming. The data contain about 200,000 clones, roughly 90% of them seen just once; the ten biggest clones take up about 0.81%. Germline lookup yields CDR1 SGHKS and CDR2 YYEKEE (reference sequence). V trimming: 4 bases; J trimming: 3 bases; junction bases outside the gene matches: 12. This CDR3 contains 16 residues. This TCR was recovered from a woman in her 70s with acute or convalescent COVID-19. V and J are TRBV5-5 and TRBJ2-7, with TRBD1 matching over 8 bases. Sample: peripheral blood. The CDR3 here is CASSGGTGQGLYEQYF. CDR3 nucleotide sequence: TGTGCCAGCAGCGGGGGGACCGGACAGGGCCTCTACGAGCAGTACTTC.